The clone carrying this T cell receptor beta chain appeared many times. Its target is unknown. This specimen comes from a study of CD8 T cells in ankylosing spondylitis. MiXCR was run by TCRdb on the 5' RACE reads, yielding one entry per CDR3 protein. Seen here are 40,000 or so distinct CDR3 sequences, 10% observed once, and the top ten hold about 16%. Study-wide points: A TCR beta motif made of fewer than ten highly homologous variants seemed typical of ankylosing spondylitis blood.

Between the trimmed V and J ends, which lost 6 bases and 6 bases, there was a span of 14 bases. This CDR3 is 14 amino acids long. Germline CDR1 SNHLY, CDR2 FYNNEI. This TCR derives from a male donor with ankylosing spondylitis or in good health (not recorded which). The rearrangement uses TRBV2 and TRBJ2-2, with TRBD2 as a possible D gene (5 bases). The sample consisted of blood, either unsorted or a sorted T cell fraction (not recorded which). This CDR3 is CASSYKPSPGELFF. CDR3 sequence (DNA): TGTGCCAGCAGCTATAAGCCTAGCCCCGGGGAGCTGTTTTTT.